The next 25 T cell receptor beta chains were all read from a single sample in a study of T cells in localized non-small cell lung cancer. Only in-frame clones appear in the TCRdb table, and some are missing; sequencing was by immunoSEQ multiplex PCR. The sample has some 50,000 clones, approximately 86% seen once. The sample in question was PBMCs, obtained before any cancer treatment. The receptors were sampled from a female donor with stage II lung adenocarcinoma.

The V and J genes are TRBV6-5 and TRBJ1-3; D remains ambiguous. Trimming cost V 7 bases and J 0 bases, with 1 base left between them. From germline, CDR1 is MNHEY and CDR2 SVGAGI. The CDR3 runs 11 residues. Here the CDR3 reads CASISGNTIYF. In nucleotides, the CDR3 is TGTGCCAGCATCTCTGGAAACACCATATATTTT.

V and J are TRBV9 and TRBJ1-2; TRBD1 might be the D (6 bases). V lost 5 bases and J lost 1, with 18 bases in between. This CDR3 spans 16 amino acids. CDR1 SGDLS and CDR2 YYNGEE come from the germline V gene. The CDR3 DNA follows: TGTGCCAGCAGGACCCTTCAGGGGACCATTAACTATGGCTACACCTTC. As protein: CASRTLQGTINYGYTF.

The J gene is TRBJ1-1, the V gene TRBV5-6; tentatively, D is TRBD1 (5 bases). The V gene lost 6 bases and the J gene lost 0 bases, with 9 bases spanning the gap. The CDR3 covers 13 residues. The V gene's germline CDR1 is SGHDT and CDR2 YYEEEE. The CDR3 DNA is TGTGCCAGCAAGAGGGGTTTGAACACTGAAGCTTTCTTT. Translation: CASKRGLNTEAFF.

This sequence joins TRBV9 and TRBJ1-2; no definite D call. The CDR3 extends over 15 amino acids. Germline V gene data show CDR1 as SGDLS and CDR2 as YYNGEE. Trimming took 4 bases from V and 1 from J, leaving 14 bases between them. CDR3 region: CASSPKPRNNYGYTF. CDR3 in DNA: TGTGCCAGCAGCCCCAAACCGCGCAATAACTATGGCTACACCTTC.

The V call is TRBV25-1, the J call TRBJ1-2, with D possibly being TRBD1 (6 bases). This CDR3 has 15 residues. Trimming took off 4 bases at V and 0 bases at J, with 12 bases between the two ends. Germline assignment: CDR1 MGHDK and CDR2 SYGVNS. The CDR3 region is CASSGQGIPNYGYTF. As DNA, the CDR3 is TGTGCCAGCAGTGGGCAGGGGATTCCTAACTATGGCTACACCTTC.

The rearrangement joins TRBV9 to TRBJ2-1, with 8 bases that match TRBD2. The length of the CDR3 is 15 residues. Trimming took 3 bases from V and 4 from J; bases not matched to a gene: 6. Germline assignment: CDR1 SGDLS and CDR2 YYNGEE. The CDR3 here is CASSADGRGYNEQFF. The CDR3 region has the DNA TGTGCCAGCAGCGCCGACGGGAGGGGTTACAATGAGCAGTTCTTC.

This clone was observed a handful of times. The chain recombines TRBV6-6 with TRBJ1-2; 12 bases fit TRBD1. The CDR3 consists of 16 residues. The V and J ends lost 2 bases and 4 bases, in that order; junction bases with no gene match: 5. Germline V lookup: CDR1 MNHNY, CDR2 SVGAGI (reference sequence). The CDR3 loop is CASSYPGQGAFYGYTF. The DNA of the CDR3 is TGTGCCAGCAGTTACCCGGGACAGGGGGCCTTCTATGGCTACACCTTC.

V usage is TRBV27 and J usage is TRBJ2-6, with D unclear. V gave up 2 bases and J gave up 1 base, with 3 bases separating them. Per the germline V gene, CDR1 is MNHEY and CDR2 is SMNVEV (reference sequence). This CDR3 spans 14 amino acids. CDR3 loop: CASSLRSGANVLTF. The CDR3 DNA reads TGTGCCAGCAGTTTACGGTCTGGGGCCAACGTCCTGACTTTC.

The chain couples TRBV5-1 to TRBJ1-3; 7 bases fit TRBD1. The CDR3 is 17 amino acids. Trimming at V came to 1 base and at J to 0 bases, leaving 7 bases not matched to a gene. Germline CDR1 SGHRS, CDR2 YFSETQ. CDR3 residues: CASSLRGTANSGNTIYF. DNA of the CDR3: TGCGCCAGCAGCTTGCGTGGGACAGCGAACTCTGGAAACACCATATATTTT.

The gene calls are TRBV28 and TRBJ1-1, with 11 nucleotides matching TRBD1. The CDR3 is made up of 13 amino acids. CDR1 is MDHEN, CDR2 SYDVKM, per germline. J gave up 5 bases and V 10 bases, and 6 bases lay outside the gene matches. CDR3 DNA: TGTGCCATCGGGACAGGGGGGACAACTGAAGCTTTCTTT. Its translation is CAIGTGGTTEAFF.

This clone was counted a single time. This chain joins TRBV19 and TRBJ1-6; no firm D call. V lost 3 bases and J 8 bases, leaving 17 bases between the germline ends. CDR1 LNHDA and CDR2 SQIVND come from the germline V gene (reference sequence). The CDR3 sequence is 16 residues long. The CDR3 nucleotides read TGTGCCAGTAGTATCTCCGGGTCCTCCGCCCATTCACCCCTCCACTTT. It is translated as CASSISGSSAHSPLHF.

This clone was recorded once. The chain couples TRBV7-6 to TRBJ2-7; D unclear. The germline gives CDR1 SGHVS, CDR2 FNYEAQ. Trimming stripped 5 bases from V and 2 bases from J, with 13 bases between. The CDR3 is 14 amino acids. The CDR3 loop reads CASSPADGAYEQYF. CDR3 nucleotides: TGTGCCAGCAGCCCCGCGGACGGAGCCTACGAGCAGTACTTC.

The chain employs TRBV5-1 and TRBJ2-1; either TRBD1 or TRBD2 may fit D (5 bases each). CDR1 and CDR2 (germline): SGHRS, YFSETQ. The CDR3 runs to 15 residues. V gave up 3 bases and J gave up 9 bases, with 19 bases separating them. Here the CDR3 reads CASSSPSGHQGEQFF. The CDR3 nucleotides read TGCGCCAGCAGCTCGCCCTCGGGGCATCAAGGTGAGCAGTTCTTC.

In DNA form, the CDR3 reads TGTGCCAGCAGCCACCGTGGGGGGCGGACCACTGAAGCTTTCTTT. It codes for CASSHRGGRTTEAFF. This sequence joins TRBV9 and TRBJ1-1; tentative D call: TRBD1 (6 bases). This CDR3 is 15 amino acids long. Germline-derived CDR1 and CDR2 are SGDLS and YYNGEE. V gave up 4 bases and J gave up 4 bases, with 17 bases separating them.

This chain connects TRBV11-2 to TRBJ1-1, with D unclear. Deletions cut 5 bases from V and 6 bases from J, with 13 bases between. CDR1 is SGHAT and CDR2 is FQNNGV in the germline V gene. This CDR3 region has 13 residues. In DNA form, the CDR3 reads TGTGCCAGCAGCACGGGGTTAGCGGCTGAAGCTTTCTTT. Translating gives CASSTGLAAEAFF.

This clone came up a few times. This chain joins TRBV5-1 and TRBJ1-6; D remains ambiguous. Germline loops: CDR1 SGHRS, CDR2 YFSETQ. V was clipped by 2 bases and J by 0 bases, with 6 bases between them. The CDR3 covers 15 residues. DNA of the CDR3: TGCGCCAGCAGCTTCGTCAGCTCCTATAATTCACCCCTCCACTTT. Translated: CASSFVSSYNSPLHF.

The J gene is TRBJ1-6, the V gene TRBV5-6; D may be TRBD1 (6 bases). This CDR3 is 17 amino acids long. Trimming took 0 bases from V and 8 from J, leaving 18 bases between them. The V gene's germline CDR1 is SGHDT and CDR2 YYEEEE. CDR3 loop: CASSLGGAGSPYSPLHF. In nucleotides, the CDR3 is TGTGCCAGCAGCTTGGGGGGGGCAGGTTCCCCCTATTCACCCCTCCACTTT.

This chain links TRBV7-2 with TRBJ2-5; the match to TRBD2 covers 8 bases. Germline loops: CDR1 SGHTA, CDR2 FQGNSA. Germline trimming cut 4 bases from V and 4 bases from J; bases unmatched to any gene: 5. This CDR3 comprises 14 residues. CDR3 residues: CASSYPGLGETQYF. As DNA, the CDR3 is TGTGCCAGCAGCTACCCGGGACTAGGAGAGACCCAGTACTTC.

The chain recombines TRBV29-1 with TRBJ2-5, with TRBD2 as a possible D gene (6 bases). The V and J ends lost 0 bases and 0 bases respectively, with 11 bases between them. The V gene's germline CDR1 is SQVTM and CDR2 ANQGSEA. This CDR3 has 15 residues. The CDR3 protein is CSVEESGDYQETQYF. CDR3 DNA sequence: TGCAGCGTTGAAGAATCGGGGGATTACCAAGAGACCCAGTACTTC.

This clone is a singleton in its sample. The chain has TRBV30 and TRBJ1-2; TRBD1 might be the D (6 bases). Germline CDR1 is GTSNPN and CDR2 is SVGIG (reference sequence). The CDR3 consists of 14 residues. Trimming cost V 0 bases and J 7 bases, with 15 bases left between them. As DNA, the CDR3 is TGTGCCTGGAGTGTAAATGCCGGGGGGCTTGGCTACACCTTC. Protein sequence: CAWSVNAGGLGYTF.

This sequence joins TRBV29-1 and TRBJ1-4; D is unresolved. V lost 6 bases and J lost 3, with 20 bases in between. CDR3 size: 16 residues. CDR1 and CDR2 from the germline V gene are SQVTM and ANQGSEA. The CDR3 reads CSVGVERKEPNEKLFF. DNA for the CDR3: TGCAGCGTAGGTGTCGAACGGAAGGAACCTAATGAAAAACTGTTTTTT. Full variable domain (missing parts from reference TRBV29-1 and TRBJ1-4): SAVISQKPSRDICQRGTSLTIQCQVDSQVTMMFWYRQQPGQSLTLIATANQGSEATYESGFVIDKFPISRPNLTFSTLTVSNMSPEDSSIYLCSVGVERKEPNEKLFFGSGTQLSVL.

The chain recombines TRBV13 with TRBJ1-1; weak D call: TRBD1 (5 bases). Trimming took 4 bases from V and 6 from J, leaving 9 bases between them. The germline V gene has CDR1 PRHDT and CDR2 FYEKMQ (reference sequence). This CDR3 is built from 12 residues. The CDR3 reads CASSSGRAEAFF. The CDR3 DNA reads TGTGCCAGCAGCTCAGGGAGGGCTGAAGCTTTCTTT.

Written as DNA, the CDR3 is TGTGCCAGCAGCTTTCACCCCACCGGGGAGCTGTTTTTT. It codes for CASSFHPTGELFF. The chain uses TRBV5-6 and TRBJ2-2; the D is unclear. Germline-derived CDR1 and CDR2 are SGHDT and YYEEEE. The CDR3 is made up of 13 amino acids. V was shortened by 2 bases and J by 4 bases, with 6 bases between the two germline ends.

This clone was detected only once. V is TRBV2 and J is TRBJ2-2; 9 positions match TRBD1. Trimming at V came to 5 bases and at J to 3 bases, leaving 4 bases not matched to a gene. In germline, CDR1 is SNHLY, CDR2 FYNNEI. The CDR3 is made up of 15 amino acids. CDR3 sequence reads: CASSLTGGDTGELFF. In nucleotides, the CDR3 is TGTGCCAGCAGTCTAACAGGGGGCGACACCGGGGAGCTGTTTTTT.

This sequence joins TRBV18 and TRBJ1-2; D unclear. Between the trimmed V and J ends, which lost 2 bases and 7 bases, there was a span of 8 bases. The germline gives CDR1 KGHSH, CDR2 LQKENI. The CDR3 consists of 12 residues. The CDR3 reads CASSPGQLGYTF. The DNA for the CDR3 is TGTGCCAGCTCACCAGGGCAGCTTGGCTACACCTTC.